These 22 T cell receptor beta chains were sequenced from one sample in a study of T cell responses to AZD1222 COVID-19 vaccine. The method was immunoSEQ multiplex PCR; TCRdb's version includes in-frame clones alone and lacks a portion of them. The sample consists of about 85,000 clones, 80% to 90% of them appearing once. The specimen comprised peripheral blood, sampled on day 0 of AZD1222 vaccination. The origin of the receptors is an adult in good health.

The CDR3 protein is CASSRTKEAFF. As DNA, the CDR3 is TGTGCCAGTAGTAGGACAAAAGAAGCTTTCTTT. This chain connects TRBV19 to TRBJ1-1; possible D gene TRBD1, 5 bases. V was trimmed by 4 bases and J by 8 bases, leaving 8 bases between them. The length of the CDR3 is 11 residues. From germline, CDR1 is LNHDA and CDR2 SQIVND (reference sequence).

The chain couples TRBV5-1 to TRBJ1-1, with TRBD1 matching 7 bases. J lost 14 bases, V lost 4 bases, and 23 bases had no gene match. The germline V gene encodes CDR1 SGHRS and CDR2 YFSETQ. The length of the CDR3 is 16 residues. The CDR3 reads CASSRSLLTGNEGAFF. CDR3 DNA: TGCGCCAGCAGCCGCAGTCTGCTGACAGGGAACGAGGGGGCGTTCTTT. Full variable domain (rest looked up from reference TRBV5-1 and TRBJ1-1): KAGVTQTPRYLIKTRGQQVTLSCSPISGHRSVSWYQQTPGQGLQFLFEYFSETQRNKGNFPGRFSGRQFSNSRSEMNVSTLELGDSALYLCASSRSLLTGNEGAFFGQGTRLTVV.

The chain couples TRBV19 to TRBJ2-5; D remains unclear. CDR3 length: 13 amino acids. The V gene lost 6 bases and the J gene lost 5 bases, with 13 bases spanning the gap. From germline, CDR1 is LNHDA and CDR2 SQIVND (reference sequence). Here the CDR3 reads CASSPPGSETQYF. The CDR3 coding sequence is TGTGCCAGTAGCCCCCCTGGTTCCGAGACCCAGTACTTC.

The chain combines TRBV28 with TRBJ2-7; tentatively, D is TRBD2 (5 bases). Trimming took 4 bases from V and 0 from J, leaving 7 bases between them. The CDR3 loop spans 13 amino acids. The germline V gene has CDR1 MDHEN and CDR2 SYDVKM. The chain's CDR3 is CASSSGDSYEQYF. The CDR3 nucleotides read TGTGCCAGCAGTTCCGGGGACTCCTACGAGCAGTACTTC. Complete variable domain (other parts from reference TRBV28 and TRBJ2-7): DVKVTQSSRYLVKRTGEKVFLECVQDMDHENMFWYRQDPGLGLRLIYFSYDVKMKEKGDIPEGYSVSREKKERFSLILESASTNQTSMYLCASSSGDSYEQYFGPGTRLTVT.

The chain recombines TRBV2 with TRBJ2-7, with TRBD2 identical over 8 bases. Germline V lookup: CDR1 SNHLY, CDR2 FYNNEI. With V trimmed by 6 bases and J by 2 bases, 6 bases remained unmatched. The CDR3 is 14 residues long. CDR3 protein: CASRWTSTTYEQYF. The CDR3 coding sequence is TGTGCCAGCAGGTGGACTAGCACTACCTACGAGCAGTACTTC.

This clone was observed once. The V call is TRBV28, the J call TRBJ1-5, with D unclear. Germline V gene sequence: CDR1 MDHEN, CDR2 SYDVKM. Trimming cost V 0 bases and J 0 bases, with 6 bases left between them. This CDR3 spans 15 amino acids. The CDR3 DNA is TGTGCCAGCAGTTTATGGAGGGTTAGCAATCAGCCCCAGCATTTT. It is translated as CASSLWRVSNQPQHF.

A few counts support this clone. The gene calls are TRBV7-9 and TRBJ1-6, with 7 bases fitting TRBD1. The CDR3 runs to 14 residues. V lost 2 bases to trimming and J lost 6 bases; unmatched junction nucleotides: 1. Germline assignment: CDR1 SEHNR and CDR2 FQNEAQ (reference sequence). The CDR3 bases are TGTGCCAGCAGCTTACAGGGGGTTAATTCACCCCTCCACTTT. Translated, it gives CASSLQGVNSPLHF.

The rearrangement links TRBV6-5 to TRBJ2-7; D is possibly TRBD2 (5 bases). Germline V lookup: CDR1 MNHEY, CDR2 SVGAGI. The V end was cut by 5 bases, the J end by 7 bases, with 12 bases between. The CDR3 has 12 amino acids. DNA for the CDR3: TGTGCCAGCAGTCCTCGGACTGAAGAGCAGTACTTC. Its translation is CASSPRTEEQYF.

The V gene is TRBV7-8, the J gene TRBJ2-3; D ambiguous. CDR3 length: 16 residues. Germline V gene lookup returns CDR1 SGHVS and CDR2 FQNEAQ. V was clipped by 5 bases and J by 2 bases, with 17 bases between them. CDR3 protein: CASSTRYFPVTDTQYF. The CDR3 region has the DNA TGTGCCAGCAGCACCCGTTACTTCCCGGTCACAGATACGCAGTATTTT. Using reference TRBV7-8 and TRBJ2-3 for the parts outside the CDR3, the full variable domain is GAGVSQSPRYKVAKRGQDVALRCDPISGHVSLFWYQQALGQGPEFLTYFQNEAQLDKSGLPSDRFFAERPEGSVSTLKIQRTQQEDSAVYLCASSTRYFPVTDTQYFGPGTRLTVL.

The rearrangement uses TRBV4-2 and TRBJ2-1; D possibly corresponds to TRBD2 (6 bases). Germline-derived CDR1 and CDR2 are LGHNA and YNFKEQ. The CDR3 totals 15 residues. Trimming took off 5 bases at V and 3 bases at J, with 14 bases between the two ends. For the CDR3, the DNA is TGTGCCAGCAGCTCGCTTGGAGCGGGCTACAATGAGCAGTTCTTC. Protein sequence: CASSSLGAGYNEQFF.

The rearrangement links TRBV19 to TRBJ1-1; maybe TRBD1 (5 bases). In germline, CDR1 is LNHDA, CDR2 SQIVND (reference sequence). This CDR3 contains 13 residues. V was clipped by 7 bases and J by 4 bases, with 13 bases between them. The CDR3 region is CASTQGRGTEAFF. The CDR3 nucleotides read TGTGCCAGTACGCAGGGTCGAGGCACTGAAGCTTTCTTT.

This clone has only one observation. The chain has TRBV9 and TRBJ2-7, with D possibly TRBD2 on 6 matching bases. The CDR3 runs 16 residues. The V gene lost 0 bases and the J gene lost 0 bases, with 13 bases spanning the gap. From germline, CDR1 is SGDLS and CDR2 YYNGEE. In nucleotides, the CDR3 is TGTGCCAGCAGCGTAGGAGCGGCGGGGAGCTCCTACGAGCAGTACTTC. As protein: CASSVGAAGSSYEQYF.

The chain employs TRBV6-5 and TRBJ2-7; 10 nucleotides agree with TRBD1. This CDR3 contains 14 residues. CDR1 and CDR2 (germline): MNHEY, SVGAGI. J lost 4 bases, V lost 6 bases, and 6 bases had no gene match. The CDR3 nucleotides read TGTGCCAGCAGGAGGGGGGGACAGGGGTACGAGCAGTACTTC. Translated, it gives CASRRGGQGYEQYF.

The chain joins TRBV6-1 to TRBJ1-1; 10 bases align to TRBD1. The trim removed 3 bases at V and 4 bases at J, leaving 11 bases unmatched. The CDR3 contains 17 residues. Germline values: CDR1 MNHNS, CDR2 SASEGT. CDR3 sequence (DNA): TGTGCCAGCAGTGAGACAGGGGGCGCGAGATTGAGCACTGAAGCTTTCTTT. This encodes CASSETGGARLSTEAFF.

This chain connects TRBV7-9 to TRBJ1-1; 7 bases align to TRBD1. The ends lost 5 bases at V and 5 bases at J; junction bases unmatched: 11. Germline CDR1 SEHNR, CDR2 FQNEAQ (reference sequence). CDR3 length: 15 residues. The CDR3 sequence: CASSPRNRQGTEAFF. DNA for the CDR3: TGTGCCAGCAGCCCCAGAAACCGACAGGGAACTGAAGCTTTCTTT.

V usage is TRBV20-1 and J usage is TRBJ2-1, with TRBD2 identical over 8 bases. CDR3 length equals 15 residues. The junction had 11 bases not matched to a gene; V was cut back by 3 bases and J by 7 bases. CDR1 and CDR2 (germline): DFQATT, SNEGSKA (reference sequence). In DNA, the CDR3 is TGCAGTGCTAGTCGTGGCGGGGGGTATAGGAATGAGCAGTTCTTC. Encoded protein: CSASRGGGYRNEQFF.

The chain combines TRBV7-9 with TRBJ1-2, with TRBD1 identical over 8 bases. The V gene end was trimmed by 5 bases and the J gene end by 7 bases; junction bases not matched to a gene: 6. The CDR3 has 13 amino acids. The V gene's germline CDR1 is SEHNR and CDR2 FQNEAQ (reference sequence). In nucleotides, the CDR3 is TGTGCCAGCAGCACACCAGGGGGCCTTGGCTACACCTTC. This sequence encodes CASSTPGGLGYTF. Together with reference TRBV7-9 and TRBJ1-2, the CDR3 gives the full variable domain: DTGVSQNPRHKITKRGQNVTFRCDPISEHNRLYWYRQTLGQGPEFLTYFQNEAQLEKSRLLSDRFSAERPKGSFSTLEIQRTEQGDSAMYLCASSTPGGLGYTFGSGTRLTVV.

V gene TRBV4-1 combines with J gene TRBJ2-7; TRBD1 agrees at 10 bases. With 3 bases clipped from V and 6 bases from J, the junction kept 8 bases outside the gene matches. This CDR3 comprises 15 residues. Germline assignment: CDR1 MGHRA and CDR2 YSYEKL. CDR3 in amino acids: CASSHPDRGLSEQYF. In nucleotides, the CDR3 is TGCGCCAGCAGCCATCCCGACAGGGGGCTTAGCGAGCAGTACTTC.

In its sample, this clone was seen a few times. This sequence joins TRBV19 and TRBJ2-3, with 7 bases identical to TRBD1. This CDR3 has 13 residues. Germline CDR1 reads LNHDA; CDR2 reads SQIVND (reference sequence). V dropped 6 bases and J dropped 6; count of bases not matched to a gene: 6. The CDR3 loop is CASSRGSLDTQYF. In DNA form, the CDR3 reads TGTGCCAGTAGCAGGGGGAGCCTGGATACGCAGTATTTT.

The chain combines TRBV4-1 with TRBJ2-2; D is unresolved. The CDR3 runs 14 residues. Germline V CDR1 and CDR2: MGHRA, YSYEKL. With 2 bases removed from V and 3 bases from J, the gap between germline ends came to 7 bases. In DNA form, the CDR3 reads TGCGCCAGCAGCCAACGTCGGGACACCGGGGAGCTGTTTTTT. Translating it yields CASSQRRDTGELFF.

A few counts support this clone. The chain has TRBV21-1 and TRBJ2-7; whether TRBD2, the table's D call, matches the DNA was not checked. TRBV21-1 is annotated as a pseudogene. The CDR3 spans 17 residues. The CDR3 coding sequence is TGTGCCAGCAGCAAACCACTGACTAGCGGGGAACTTTACGAGCAGTACTTC. Translating it yields CASSKPLTSGELYEQYF.

The genes are TRBV7-9 and TRBJ2-2, with TRBD1 identical over 7 bases. Germline-derived CDR1 and CDR2 are SEHNR and FQNEAQ (reference sequence). The V gene end was trimmed by 5 bases and the J gene end by 0 bases; junction bases not matched to a gene: 6. The CDR3 length is 16 residues. The CDR3 region is CASSDRQGSNTGELFF. CDR3 in DNA: TGTGCCAGCAGCGACCGACAGGGATCGAACACCGGGGAGCTGTTTTTT.